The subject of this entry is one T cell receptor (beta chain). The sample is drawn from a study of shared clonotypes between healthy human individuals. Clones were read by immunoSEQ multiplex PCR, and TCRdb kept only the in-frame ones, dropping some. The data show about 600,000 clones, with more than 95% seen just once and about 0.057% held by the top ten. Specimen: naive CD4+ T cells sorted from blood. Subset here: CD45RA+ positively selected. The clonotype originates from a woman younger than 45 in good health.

As DNA, the CDR3 is TGTGCCAGTAATCCACTAGCGGGAGGGGCGTACAATGAGCAGTTCTTC. Translation: CASNPLAGGAYNEQFF. V gene TRBV19 combines with J gene TRBJ2-1, with 13 positions matching TRBD2. The ends lost 7 bases at V and 4 bases at J; junction bases unmatched: 7. The germline CDR1 and CDR2 sequences are LNHDA and SQIVND (reference sequence). The CDR3 totals 16 residues.